This TCR beta chain was found in a study of breast tumors, draining lymph nodes, adjacent tissues. Study results and limitations: The data were judged consistent with most tumor T cells coming from lymph node and expanding in tumor. Tumor TCR diversity was below lymph nodes but above nontumor tissue. Luminal-like breast cancer showed significantly higher tumor–nontumor repertoire similarity than basal-like.

TCRdb recomputed calls from the multiplex PCR reads with MiXCR, one row per CDR3 protein. This sample has around 230,000 distinct CDR3 sequences; less than 40% occur once, and the top ten carry under 4.5%. Between the trimmed V and J ends, which lost 5 bases and 8 bases, there was a span of 9 bases. The length of the CDR3 is 12 residues. The V gene's germline CDR1 is SGHTA and CDR2 FQGNSA. Note on this clonotype: The antigen is unknown.

Axillary draining lymph nodes of breast cancer patients supplied the node samples. Sequences were obtained from axillary lymph node tissue. This clonotype was obtained from a female donor with breast cancer. Some clones in this sample may be carry-over from other donors' samples. This rearrangement joins TRBV7-2 to TRBJ2-2; D unclear. CDR3: CASSTRPGELFF. CDR3 in DNA: TGTGCCAGCAGCACCCGTCCGGGGGAGCTGTTTTTT.